In this sample, the clone carrying this T cell receptor beta chain turned up many times. Its antigen remains unidentified. This sample is part of a study of regulatory T cells in long-lasting Graves disease. Regarding the study as a whole: With persistent disease, TRBV28, TRBJ1-2 and TRBJ2-5 were the favored segments. Accuracy was possibly reduced by small sample size.

Libraries of TCR beta came from iRepertoire HTBI primers plus Arm-PCR of CDR3 regions. TCRdb redid the calling of the multiplex PCR reads with MiXCR, one entry per CDR3 protein. The table has about 450,000 distinct CDR3 sequences, about 17% seen once; the top ten hold 9.5% to 12%. CDR3 size: 16 residues. V gave up 4 bases and J gave up 3 bases, with 18 bases separating them. Germline CDR1 reads SNHLY; CDR2 reads FYNNEI. Time point reported: newly diagnosed GD, antithyroid drugs for less than 3 months. Isolated PBMC RNA provided the starting material for the TCR library. The same data also contributed to another study, on T cells in Graves' hyperthyroidism and ophthalmopathy.

This specimen was peripheral blood mononuclear cells (PBMCs), taken at new diagnosis, from a patient treated with antithyroid drugs. This receptor was taken from a woman aged 25 to 39 with Graves disease. The V and J genes are TRBV2 and TRBJ2-5; D might be TRBD1 or TRBD2, each matching 5 bases. CDR3 coding DNA: TGTGCCAGCAGTGCCCTGGGGCAGGGACCAGAAGAGACCCAGTACTTC. This gives the protein CASSALGQGPEETQYF.